Each of the 17 T cell receptor beta chains below was sequenced from the same sample in a study of T cell responses to AZD1222 COVID-19 vaccine. Assay: immunoSEQ multiplex PCR; the TCRdb copy retains only in-frame clones and omits some. The sample lists some 130,000 clones, around 85% seen once, with under 2% in the top ten. This sample comprised peripheral blood, obtained on day 0 of AZD1222 vaccination. The origin of the receptors is an adult in good health.

This chain links TRBV3-1 (or the pseudogene TRBV3-2) with TRBJ2-5, with 7 bases fitting TRBD2. Trimming took 1 base from V and 4 from J; bases not matched to a gene: 6. Germline V gene lookup returns CDR1 LGHDT and CDR2 YNNKEL (reference sequence). CDR3 length: 15 amino acids. The DNA for the CDR3 is TGTGCCAGCAGCCAAGGGGGAGGGGTTGCAGAGACCCAGTACTTC. Its protein is CASSQGGGVAETQYF.

The V call is TRBV29-1, the J call TRBJ2-1; D gene ambiguous. The CDR3 runs 12 residues. CDR1 and CDR2 from the germline V gene are SQVTM and ANQGSEA. Trimming removed 4 bases at V and 6 bases at J, with 10 bases between. CDR3 region: CSVGQTGNEQFF. In DNA form, the CDR3 reads TGCAGCGTTGGGCAGACGGGCAATGAGCAGTTCTTC.

The genes are TRBV5-1 and TRBJ2-1; D not resolved. V dropped 0 bases and J dropped 2 bases, with 9 bases sitting between them. Germline-derived CDR1 and CDR2 are SGHRS and YFSETQ. CDR3 length: 15 residues. DNA of the CDR3: TGCGCCAGCAGCTTGGCCACCCTGACCTACAATGAGCAGTTCTTC. Amino acids: CASSLATLTYNEQFF.

This clone has just one count. The chain combines TRBV7-8 with TRBJ2-2; perhaps TRBD2 as D (6 bases). CDR1 is SGHVS and CDR2 is FQNEAQ in the germline V gene. V was pared by 1 base and J by 4 bases, with 7 bases between. The CDR3 loop spans 14 amino acids. For the CDR3, the DNA is TGTGCCAGCAGCTTAGTACTAGCCACCGGGGAGCTGTTTTTT. Amino acids: CASSLVLATGELFF.

The chain links TRBV7-6 to TRBJ2-7; TRBD2 matches 7 bases. This CDR3 is 17 amino acids long. The germline gives CDR1 SGHVS, CDR2 FNYEAQ. After removal of 0 bases from V and 4 bases from J, the junction contained 12 bases not matched to a gene. The CDR3 nucleotides are TGTGCCAGCAGCTTAGCGGCGGGGGTCGGGGGGTCTTACGAGCAGTACTTC. Its translation is CASSLAAGVGGSYEQYF.

This chain connects TRBV6-5 to TRBJ2-6; no clear D gene. In germline, CDR1 is MNHEY, CDR2 SVGAGI. The germline V and J ends were trimmed by 5 bases and 2 bases, with 7 bases remaining between them. This CDR3 is built from 14 residues. The CDR3 sequence: CASSKQTGANVLTF. The CDR3 region has the DNA TGTGCCAGCAGTAAACAAACTGGGGCCAACGTCCTGACTTTC.

This chain joins TRBV10-1 and TRBJ1-1; D is perhaps TRBD1 (5 bases). Per the germline V gene, CDR1 is WNHNN and CDR2 is SYGVQD (reference sequence). The length of the CDR3 is 13 residues. V lost 5 bases and J lost 5, with 12 bases in between. CDR3 bases: TGCGCCAGCAGTCCGCTTGAGGGGACTGAAGCTTTCTTT. Its protein is CASSPLEGTEAFF.

The CDR3 loop is CASTTPPAQGASEAFF. The CDR3, as DNA: TGTGCCAGCACCACTCCCCCGGCACAGGGGGCCTCTGAAGCTTTCTTT. The chain employs TRBV7-9 and TRBJ1-1, with 9 nucleotides matching TRBD1. This CDR3 contains 16 residues. J lost 6 bases, V lost 7 bases, and 15 bases had no gene match. Per germline, CDR1 SEHNR and CDR2 FQNEAQ (reference sequence). Supplemented by reference TRBV7-9 and TRBJ1-1, the full variable domain reads DTGVSQNPRHKITKRGQNVTFRCDPISEHNRLYWYRQTLGQGPEFLTYFQNEAQLEKSRLLSDRFSAERPKGSFSTLEIQRTEQGDSAMYLCASTTPPAQGASEAFFGQGTRLTVV.

The rearrangement uses TRBV5-1 and TRBJ1-4; 7 nucleotides line up with TRBD1. Germline-derived CDR1 and CDR2 are SGHRS and YFSETQ. This CDR3 is built from 15 residues. The J segment lost 0 bases and the V segment lost 4 bases, leaving 3 bases of the junction unmatched. CDR3 coding DNA: TGCGCCAGCAGCGTTACAGGGGCAACTAATGAAAAACTGTTTTTT. Its translation: CASSVTGATNEKLFF.

The rearrangement links TRBV14 to TRBJ1-2; possibly TRBD1 for D (6 bases). Germline CDR1 SGHDN, CDR2 FVKESK. The CDR3 has 15 residues. The V and J ends lost 4 bases and 4 bases respectively, with 16 bases between them. The CDR3, as DNA: TGTGCCAGCAGCCCATCCGGGACAAGAATCTATGGCTACACCTTC. Encoded protein: CASSPSGTRIYGYTF.

The rearrangement links TRBV6-5 to TRBJ1-6; D uncertain. V was clipped by 5 bases and J by 10 bases, with 15 bases between them. Germline CDR1 MNHEY, CDR2 SVGAGI. The CDR3 runs to 14 residues. Written as DNA, the CDR3 is TGTGCCAGCAGTCTACAGCGAGCGGGATCACCCCTCCACTTT. Its translation: CASSLQRAGSPLHF.

The chain carries TRBV19 and TRBJ1-5; D is undetermined. Germline V gives CDR1 LNHDA, CDR2 SQIVND (reference sequence). CDR3 size: 12 residues. Trimming took off 4 bases at V and 5 bases at J, with 6 bases between the two ends. The CDR3: CASSKNDQPQHF. The CDR3 nucleotides read TGTGCCAGTAGTAAGAACGATCAGCCCCAGCATTTT.

The rearrangement links TRBV4-1 to TRBJ1-1; D is perhaps TRBD1 (5 bases). This CDR3 spans 14 amino acids. CDR1 and CDR2 from the germline V gene are MGHRA and YSYEKL. Trimming stripped 4 bases from V and 6 bases from J, with 15 bases between. CDR3 residues: CASSPIGVGAEAFF. The DNA of the CDR3 is TGCGCCAGCAGCCCCATCGGGGTGGGGGCTGAAGCTTTCTTT.

This clone was observed a handful of times. This rearrangement joins TRBV29-1 to TRBJ2-7, with TRBD1 matching 9 bases. V trimming: 7 bases; J trimming: 3 bases; junction bases outside the gene matches: 4. The germline gives CDR1 SQVTM, CDR2 ANQGSEA. The CDR3 contains 12 residues. CDR3: CSAGTGIYEQYF. CDR3 bases: TGCAGCGCCGGGACAGGGATCTACGAGCAGTACTTC.

This clone was detected once. The chain recombines TRBV19 with TRBJ2-1, with 11 nucleotides matching TRBD2. J gave up 4 bases and V 0 bases, and 5 bases lay outside the gene matches. Germline CDR1 is LNHDA and CDR2 is SQIVND (reference sequence). This CDR3 has 17 amino acids. CDR3 residues: CASSIDRGTSGYNEQFF. The CDR3 nucleotides are TGTGCCAGTAGTATAGATCGGGGGACTAGCGGATACAATGAGCAGTTCTTC.

V is TRBV10-1 and J is TRBJ2-3, with D unresolved. The CDR3 covers 13 residues. V was shortened by 3 bases and J by 7 bases, with 11 bases between the two germline ends. Germline assignment: CDR1 WNHNN and CDR2 SYGVQD (reference sequence). The CDR3 region has the DNA TGCGCCAGCAGTGACTCTTATGGGAATACGCAGTATTTT. Amino acids: CASSDSYGNTQYF.

This clone was seen only once. The V gene is TRBV19, the J gene TRBJ2-2; D gene uncertain. V was cut by 9 bases and J by 5 bases, with 13 bases left in between. Germline assignment: CDR1 LNHDA and CDR2 SQIVND (reference sequence). This CDR3 has 13 residues. The CDR3 here is CASKRSGTGELFF. The DNA for the CDR3 is TGTGCCAGCAAAAGGAGTGGAACCGGGGAGCTGTTTTTT.